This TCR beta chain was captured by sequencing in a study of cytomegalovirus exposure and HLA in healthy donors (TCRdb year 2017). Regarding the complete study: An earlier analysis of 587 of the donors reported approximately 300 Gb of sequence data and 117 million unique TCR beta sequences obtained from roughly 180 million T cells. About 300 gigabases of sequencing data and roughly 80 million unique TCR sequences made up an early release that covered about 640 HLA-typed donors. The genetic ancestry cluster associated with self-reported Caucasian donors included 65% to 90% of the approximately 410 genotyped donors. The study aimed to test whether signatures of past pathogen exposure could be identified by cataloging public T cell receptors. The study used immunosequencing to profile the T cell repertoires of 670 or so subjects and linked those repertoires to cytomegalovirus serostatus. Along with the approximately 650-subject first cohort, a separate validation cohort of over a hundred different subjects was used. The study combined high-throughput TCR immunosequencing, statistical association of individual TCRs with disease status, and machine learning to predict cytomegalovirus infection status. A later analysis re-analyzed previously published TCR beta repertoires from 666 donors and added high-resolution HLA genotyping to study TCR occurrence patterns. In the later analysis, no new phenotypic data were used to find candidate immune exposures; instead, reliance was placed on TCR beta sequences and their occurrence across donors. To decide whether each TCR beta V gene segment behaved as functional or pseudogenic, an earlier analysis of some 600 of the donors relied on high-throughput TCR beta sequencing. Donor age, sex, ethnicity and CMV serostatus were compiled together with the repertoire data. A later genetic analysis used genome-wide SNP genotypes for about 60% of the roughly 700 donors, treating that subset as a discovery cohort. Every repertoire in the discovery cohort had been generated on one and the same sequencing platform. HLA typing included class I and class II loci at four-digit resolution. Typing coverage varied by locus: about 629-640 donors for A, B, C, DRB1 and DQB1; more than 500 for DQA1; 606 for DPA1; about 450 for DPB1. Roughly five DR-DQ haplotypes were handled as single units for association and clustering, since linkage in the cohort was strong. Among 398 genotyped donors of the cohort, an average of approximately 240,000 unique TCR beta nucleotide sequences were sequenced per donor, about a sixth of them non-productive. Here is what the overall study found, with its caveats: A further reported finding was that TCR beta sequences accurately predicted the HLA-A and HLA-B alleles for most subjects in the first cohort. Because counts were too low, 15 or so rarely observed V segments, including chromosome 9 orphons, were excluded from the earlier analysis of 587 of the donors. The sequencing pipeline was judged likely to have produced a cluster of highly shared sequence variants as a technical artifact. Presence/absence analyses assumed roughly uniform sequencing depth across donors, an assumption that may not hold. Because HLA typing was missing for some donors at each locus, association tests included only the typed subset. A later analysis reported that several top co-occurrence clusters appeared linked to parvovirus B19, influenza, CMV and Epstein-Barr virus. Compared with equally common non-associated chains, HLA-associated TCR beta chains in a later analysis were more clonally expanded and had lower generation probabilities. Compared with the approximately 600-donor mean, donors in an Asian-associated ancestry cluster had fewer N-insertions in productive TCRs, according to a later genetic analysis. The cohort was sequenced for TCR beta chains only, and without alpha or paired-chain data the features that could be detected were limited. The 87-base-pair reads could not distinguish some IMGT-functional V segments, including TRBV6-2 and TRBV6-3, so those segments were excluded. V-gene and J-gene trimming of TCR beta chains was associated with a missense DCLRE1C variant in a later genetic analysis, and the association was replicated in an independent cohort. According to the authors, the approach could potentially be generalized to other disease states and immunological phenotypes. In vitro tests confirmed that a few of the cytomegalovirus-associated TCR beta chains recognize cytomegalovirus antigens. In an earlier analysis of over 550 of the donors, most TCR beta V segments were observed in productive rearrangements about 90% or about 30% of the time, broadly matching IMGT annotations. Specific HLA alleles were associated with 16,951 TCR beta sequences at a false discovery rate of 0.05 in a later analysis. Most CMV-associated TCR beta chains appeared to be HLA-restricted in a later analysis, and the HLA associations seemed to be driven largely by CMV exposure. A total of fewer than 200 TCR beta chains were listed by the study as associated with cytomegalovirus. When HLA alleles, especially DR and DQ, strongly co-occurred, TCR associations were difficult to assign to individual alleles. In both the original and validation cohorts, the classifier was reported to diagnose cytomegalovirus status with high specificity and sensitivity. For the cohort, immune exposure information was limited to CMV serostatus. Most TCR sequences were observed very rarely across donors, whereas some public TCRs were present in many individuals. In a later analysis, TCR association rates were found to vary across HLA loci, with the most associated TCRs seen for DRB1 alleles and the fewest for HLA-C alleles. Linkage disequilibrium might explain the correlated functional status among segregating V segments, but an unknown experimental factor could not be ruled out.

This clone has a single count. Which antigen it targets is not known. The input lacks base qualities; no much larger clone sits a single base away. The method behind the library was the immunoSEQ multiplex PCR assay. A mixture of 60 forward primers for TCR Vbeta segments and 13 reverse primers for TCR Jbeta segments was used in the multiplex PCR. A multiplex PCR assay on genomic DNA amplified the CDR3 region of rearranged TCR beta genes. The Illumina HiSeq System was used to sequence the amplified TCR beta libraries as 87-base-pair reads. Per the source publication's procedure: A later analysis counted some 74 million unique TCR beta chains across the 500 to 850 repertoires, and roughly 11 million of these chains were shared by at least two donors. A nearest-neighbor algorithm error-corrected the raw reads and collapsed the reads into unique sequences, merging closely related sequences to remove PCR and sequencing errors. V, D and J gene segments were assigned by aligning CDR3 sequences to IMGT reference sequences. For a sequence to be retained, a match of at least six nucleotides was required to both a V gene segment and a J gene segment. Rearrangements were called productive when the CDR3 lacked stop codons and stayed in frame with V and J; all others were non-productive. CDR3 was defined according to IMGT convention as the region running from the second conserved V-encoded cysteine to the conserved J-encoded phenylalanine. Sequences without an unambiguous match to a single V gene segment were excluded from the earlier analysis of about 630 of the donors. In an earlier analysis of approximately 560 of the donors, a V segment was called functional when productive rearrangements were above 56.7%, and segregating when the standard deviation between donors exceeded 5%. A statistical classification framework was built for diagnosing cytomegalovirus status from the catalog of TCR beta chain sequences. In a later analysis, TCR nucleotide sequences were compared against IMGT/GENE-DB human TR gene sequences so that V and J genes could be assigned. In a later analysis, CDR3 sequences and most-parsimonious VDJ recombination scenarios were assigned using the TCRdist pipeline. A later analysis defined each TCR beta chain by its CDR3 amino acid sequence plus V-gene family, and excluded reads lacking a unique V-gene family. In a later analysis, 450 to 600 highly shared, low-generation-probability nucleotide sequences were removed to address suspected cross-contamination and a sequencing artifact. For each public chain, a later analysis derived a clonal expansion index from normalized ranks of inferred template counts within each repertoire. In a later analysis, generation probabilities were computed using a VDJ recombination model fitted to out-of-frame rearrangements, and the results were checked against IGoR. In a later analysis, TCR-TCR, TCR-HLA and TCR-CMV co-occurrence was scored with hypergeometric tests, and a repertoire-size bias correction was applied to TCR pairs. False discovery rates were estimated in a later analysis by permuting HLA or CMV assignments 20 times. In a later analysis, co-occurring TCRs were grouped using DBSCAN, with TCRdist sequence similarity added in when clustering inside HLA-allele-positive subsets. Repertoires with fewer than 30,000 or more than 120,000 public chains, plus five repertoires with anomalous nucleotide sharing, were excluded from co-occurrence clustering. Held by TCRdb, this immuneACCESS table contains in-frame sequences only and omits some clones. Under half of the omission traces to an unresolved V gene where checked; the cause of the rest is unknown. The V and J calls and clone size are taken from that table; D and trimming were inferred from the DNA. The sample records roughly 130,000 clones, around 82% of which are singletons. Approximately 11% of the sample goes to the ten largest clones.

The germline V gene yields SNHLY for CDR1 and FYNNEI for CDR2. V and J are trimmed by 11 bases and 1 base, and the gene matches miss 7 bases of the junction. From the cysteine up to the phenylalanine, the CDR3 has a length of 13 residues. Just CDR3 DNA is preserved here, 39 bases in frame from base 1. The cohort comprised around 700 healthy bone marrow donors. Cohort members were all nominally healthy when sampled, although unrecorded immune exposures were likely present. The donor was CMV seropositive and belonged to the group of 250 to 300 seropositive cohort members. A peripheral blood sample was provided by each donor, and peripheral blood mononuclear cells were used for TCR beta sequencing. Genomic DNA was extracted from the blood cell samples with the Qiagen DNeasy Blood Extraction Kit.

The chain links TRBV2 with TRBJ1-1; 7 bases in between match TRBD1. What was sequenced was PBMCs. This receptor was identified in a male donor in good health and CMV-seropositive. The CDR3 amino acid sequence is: CAGKGAWNTEAFF. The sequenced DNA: TGTGCCGGAAAGGGGGCGTGGAACACTGAAGCTTTCTTT.